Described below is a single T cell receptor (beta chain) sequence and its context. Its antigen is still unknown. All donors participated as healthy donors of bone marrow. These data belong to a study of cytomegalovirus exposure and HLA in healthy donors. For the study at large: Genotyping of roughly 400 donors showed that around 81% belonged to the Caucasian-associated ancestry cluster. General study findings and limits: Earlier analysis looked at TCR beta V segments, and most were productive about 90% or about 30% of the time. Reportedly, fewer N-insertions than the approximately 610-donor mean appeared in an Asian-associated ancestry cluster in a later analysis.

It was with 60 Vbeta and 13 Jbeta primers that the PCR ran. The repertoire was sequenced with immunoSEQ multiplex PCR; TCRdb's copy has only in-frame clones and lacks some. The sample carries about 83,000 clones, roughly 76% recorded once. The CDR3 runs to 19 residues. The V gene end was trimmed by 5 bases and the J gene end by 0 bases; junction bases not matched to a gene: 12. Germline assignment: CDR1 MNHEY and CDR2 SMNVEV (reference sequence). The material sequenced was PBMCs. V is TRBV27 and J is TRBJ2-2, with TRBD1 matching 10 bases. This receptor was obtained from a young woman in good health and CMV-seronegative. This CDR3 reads CASSKPTGGGETNTGELFF. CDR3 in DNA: TGTGCCAGCAGTAAACCGACAGGGGGCGGGGAAACGAACACCGGGGAGCTGTTTTTT.